Below, 3 T cell receptor beta chains from the same sample are listed, as sequenced in a study of shared clonotypes between healthy human individuals. Profiled with immunoSEQ multiplex PCR; TCRdb holds only in-frame clones, not every one. This table holds about 2.3 million clones, 85% to 95% found once. The sample comprised naive CD4+ T cells from PBMCs. The subset denotes: CD45RA+ positively selected. The receptors originated from a man aged 18-30 years in good health. Some clones in this sample may be carry-over from other donors' samples.

The V call is TRBV4-2, the J call TRBJ2-7; D possibly corresponds to TRBD1 (5 bases). Germline CDR1 LGHNA, CDR2 YNFKEQ. The V and J ends lost 1 base and 6 bases respectively, with 16 bases between them. This CDR3 comprises 15 residues. The CDR3 bases are TGTGCCAGCAGCCAAGTCTCCAGGGATGTGAGCGAGCAGTACTTC. It yields the protein CASSQVSRDVSEQYF.

This clone showed up just once. The rearrangement joins TRBV4-1 to TRBJ1-2; D gene ambiguous. The V and J ends lost 0 bases and 6 bases respectively, with 14 bases between them. The CDR3 is made up of 15 amino acids. Germline values: CDR1 MGHRA, CDR2 YSYEKL. The CDR3 spells CASSQESPRGHGYTF. CDR3 in DNA: TGCGCCAGCAGCCAAGAGAGTCCTCGAGGGCATGGCTACACCTTC.

The DNA for the CDR3 is TGTGCCAGCAGCTTACACAGCCCGAACACCGGGGAGCTGTTTTTT. Translating it yields CASSLHSPNTGELFF. This chain uses TRBV7-9 with TRBJ2-2; D call uncertain. The germline V and J ends were trimmed by 2 bases and 0 bases, with 7 bases remaining between them. The length of the CDR3 is 15 residues. The germline V gene has CDR1 SEHNR and CDR2 FQNEAQ (reference sequence).